This TCR beta chain stems from a study of CD8 T cells in ankylosing spondylitis. To note about this clonotype: Its antigen is as yet unknown.

V gave up 1 base and J gave up 0 bases; unmatched junction bases: 4. This CDR3 has 17 amino acids. CDR1 KGHDR and CDR2 SFDVKD come from the germline V gene. TCRdb reprocessed the 5' RACE reads with MiXCR, giving one entry per CDR3 protein. The sample holds fewer than 250,000 distinct CDR3 sequences; about 16% are singletons and the top ten take approximately 40%. Findings and caveats of the study: Ankylosing spondylitis blood appeared to be characterized by a TCR beta motif of eight highly homologous variants.

The clonotype was recovered from a male donor with ankylosing spondylitis. The sample was blood, either unsorted or a sorted T cell fraction (not recorded which). The chain joins TRBV24-1 to TRBJ2-2; 7 positions agree with TRBD2. The CDR3 nucleotides are TGTGCCACCAGTGATTTCCGCCGGGGGGCGAACACCGGGGAGCTGTTTTTT. It translates to CATSDFRRGANTGELFF.